This passage covers 3 T cell receptor beta chains from one sample sequenced in a study of vaccination and CD4 T cells after COVID-19. These receptors' antigens are unknown. As to treatment: approximately nine-day PBMC culture with coronavirus spike peptide pools or control peptides (ViraFEST assay). Sequencing of the DNA from cultured CD4+ T cells was carried out with the Oncomine TCR Beta short-read assay. TCRdb re-called the PCR reads through MiXCR, storing one row per CDR3 protein. Of some 16,000 distinct CDR3 sequences in the sample, less than 65% were seen once. Sequenced material: CD4+ T cells from blood, cultured in vitro. These receptors were taken from a human donor who had recovered from COVID-19.

This rearrangement joins TRBV20-1 to TRBJ2-7; no reliable D call. Trimming stripped 3 bases from V and 5 bases from J, with 11 bases between. This CDR3 spans 12 amino acids. The V gene's germline CDR1 is DFQATT and CDR2 SNEGSKA (reference sequence). This CDR3 is CSASPYTHEQYF. The CDR3, as DNA: TGCAGTGCTAGCCCTTATACACACGAGCAGTACTTC.

The table lists this clonotype with a count of one. The V and J genes are TRBV20-1 and TRBJ2-3; D tentatively fits TRBD1 or TRBD2 (5 bases each). The CDR3 consists of 13 residues. Trimming took 4 bases from V and 4 from J, leaving 12 bases between them. The germline V gene encodes CDR1 DFQATT and CDR2 SNEGSKA (reference sequence). The CDR3 region has the DNA TGCAGTGCTAACCTCGGGACCTCAGATACGCAGTATTTT. It encodes CSANLGTSDTQYF.

This clonotype has only one observation. The chain has TRBV11-1 and TRBJ2-3; maybe TRBD2 (6 bases). This CDR3 contains 17 residues. Germline CDR1 and CDR2: SGHAT and FQDESV (reference sequence). Trimming pared 2 bases from V and 1 base from J, leaving 16 bases between. The CDR3 spells CASSLRYRERGTDTQYF. CDR3 nucleotides: TGTGCCAGCAGCTTAAGGTACCGGGAGCGGGGCACAGATACGCAGTATTTT.